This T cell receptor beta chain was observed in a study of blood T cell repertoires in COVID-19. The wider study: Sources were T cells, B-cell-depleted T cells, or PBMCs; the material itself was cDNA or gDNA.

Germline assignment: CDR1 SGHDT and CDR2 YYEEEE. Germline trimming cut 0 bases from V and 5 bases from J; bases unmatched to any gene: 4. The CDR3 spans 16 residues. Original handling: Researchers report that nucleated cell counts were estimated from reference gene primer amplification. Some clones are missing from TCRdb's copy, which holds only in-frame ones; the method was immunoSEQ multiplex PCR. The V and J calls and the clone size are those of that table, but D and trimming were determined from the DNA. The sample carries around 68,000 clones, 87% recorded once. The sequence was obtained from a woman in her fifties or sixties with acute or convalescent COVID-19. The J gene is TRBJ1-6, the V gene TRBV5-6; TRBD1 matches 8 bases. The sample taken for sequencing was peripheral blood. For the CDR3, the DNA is TGTGCCAGCAGCTTGGTCCCGGGACAGGATAATTCACCCCTCCACTTT. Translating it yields CASSLVPGQDNSPLHF.